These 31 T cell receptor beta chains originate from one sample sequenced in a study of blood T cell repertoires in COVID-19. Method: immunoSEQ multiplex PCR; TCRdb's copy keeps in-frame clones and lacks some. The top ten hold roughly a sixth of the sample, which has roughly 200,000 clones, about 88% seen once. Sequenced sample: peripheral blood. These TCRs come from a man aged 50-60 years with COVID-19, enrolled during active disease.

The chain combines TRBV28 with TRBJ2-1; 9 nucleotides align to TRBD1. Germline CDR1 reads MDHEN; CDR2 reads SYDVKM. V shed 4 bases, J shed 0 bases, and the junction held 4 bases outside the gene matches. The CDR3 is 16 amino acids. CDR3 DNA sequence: TGTGCCAGCAGTTACAGGGGGCCATACTCCTACAATGAGCAGTTCTTC. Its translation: CASSYRGPYSYNEQFF.

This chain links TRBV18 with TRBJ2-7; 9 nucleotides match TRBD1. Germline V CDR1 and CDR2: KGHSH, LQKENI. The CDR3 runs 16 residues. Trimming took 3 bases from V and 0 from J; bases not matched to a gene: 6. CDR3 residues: CASSPGQGLTSYEQYF. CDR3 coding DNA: TGTGCCAGCTCACCCGGACAGGGGTTAACCTCCTACGAGCAGTACTTC.

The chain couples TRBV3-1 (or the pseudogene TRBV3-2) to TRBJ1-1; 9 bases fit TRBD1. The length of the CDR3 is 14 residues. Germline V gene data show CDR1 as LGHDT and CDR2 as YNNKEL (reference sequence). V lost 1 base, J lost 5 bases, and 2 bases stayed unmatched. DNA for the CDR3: TGTGCCAGCAGCCAAGGGACAGGGGAAACTGAAGCTTTCTTT. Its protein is CASSQGTGETEAFF.

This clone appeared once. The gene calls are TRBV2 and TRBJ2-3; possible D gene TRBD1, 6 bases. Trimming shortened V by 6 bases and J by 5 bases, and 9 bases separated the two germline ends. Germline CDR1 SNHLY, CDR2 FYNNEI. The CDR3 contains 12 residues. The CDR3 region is CASRLTGDTQYF. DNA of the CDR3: TGTGCCAGCAGGTTGACAGGAGATACGCAGTATTTT.

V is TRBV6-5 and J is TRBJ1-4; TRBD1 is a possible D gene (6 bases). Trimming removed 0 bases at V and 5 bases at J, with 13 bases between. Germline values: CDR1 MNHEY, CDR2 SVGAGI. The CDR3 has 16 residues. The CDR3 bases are TGTGCCAGCAGTTACTCGGCGACAGGCCCCAATGAAAAACTGTTTTTT. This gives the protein CASSYSATGPNEKLFF.

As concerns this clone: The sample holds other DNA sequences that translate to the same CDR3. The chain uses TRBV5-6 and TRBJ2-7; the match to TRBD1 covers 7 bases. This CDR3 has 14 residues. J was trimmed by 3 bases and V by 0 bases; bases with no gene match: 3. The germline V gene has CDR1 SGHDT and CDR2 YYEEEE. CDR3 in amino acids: CASSLGQGRYEQYF. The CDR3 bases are TGTGCCAGCAGCTTGGGACAGGGACGCTACGAGCAGTACTTC.

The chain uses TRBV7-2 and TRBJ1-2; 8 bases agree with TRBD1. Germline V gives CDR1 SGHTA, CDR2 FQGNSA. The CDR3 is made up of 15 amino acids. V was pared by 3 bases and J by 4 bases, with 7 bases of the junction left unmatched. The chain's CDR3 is CASSFPGTGSYGYTF. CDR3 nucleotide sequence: TGTGCCAGCAGCTTCCCCGGGACAGGTTCCTATGGCTACACCTTC. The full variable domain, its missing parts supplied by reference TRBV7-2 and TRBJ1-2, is GAGVSQSPSNKVTEKGKDVELRCDPISGHTALYWYRQSLGQGLEFLIYFQGNSAPDKSGLPSDRFSAERTGGSVSTLTIQRTQQEDSAVYLCASSFPGTGSYGYTFGSGTRLTVV.

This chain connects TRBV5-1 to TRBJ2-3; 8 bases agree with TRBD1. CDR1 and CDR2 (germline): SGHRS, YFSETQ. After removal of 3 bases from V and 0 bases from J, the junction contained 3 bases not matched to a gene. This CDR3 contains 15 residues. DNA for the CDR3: TGCGCCAGCAGCTGGCGGACAGGGAGCACAGATACGCAGTATTTT. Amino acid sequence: CASSWRTGSTDTQYF.

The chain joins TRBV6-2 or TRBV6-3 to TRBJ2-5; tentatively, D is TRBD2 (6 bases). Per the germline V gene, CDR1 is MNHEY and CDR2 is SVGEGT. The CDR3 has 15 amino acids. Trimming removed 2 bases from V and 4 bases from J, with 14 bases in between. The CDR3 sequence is CASSYTETGGETQYF. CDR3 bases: TGTGCCAGCAGTTACACAGAAACCGGGGGAGAGACCCAGTACTTC.

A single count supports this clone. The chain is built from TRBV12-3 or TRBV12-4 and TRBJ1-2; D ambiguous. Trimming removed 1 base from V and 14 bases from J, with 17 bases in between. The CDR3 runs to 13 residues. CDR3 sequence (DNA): TGTGCCAGCAGTTTAGTAGGCAGCCCAGCGGGAACCTTC. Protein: CASSLVGSPAGTF.

The CDR3 is CASSLKRGGLQETQYF. The DNA of the CDR3 is TGTGCCAGCAGCTTAAAGCGGGGGGGCCTACAAGAGACCCAGTACTTC. The V gene is TRBV7-2, the J gene TRBJ2-5, with TRBD2 matching 10 bases. The CDR3 is made up of 16 amino acids. V lost 2 bases and J lost 2; bases outside the gene matches: 5. Germline assignment: CDR1 SGHTA and CDR2 FQGNSA.

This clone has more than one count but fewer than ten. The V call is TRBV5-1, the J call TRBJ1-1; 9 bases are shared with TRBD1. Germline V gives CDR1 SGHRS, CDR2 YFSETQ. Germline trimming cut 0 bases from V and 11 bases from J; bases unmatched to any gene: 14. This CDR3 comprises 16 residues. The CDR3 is CASSLAGNPGQGGAFF. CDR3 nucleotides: TGCGCCAGCAGCTTGGCCGGGAACCCGGGACAGGGTGGGGCTTTCTTT.

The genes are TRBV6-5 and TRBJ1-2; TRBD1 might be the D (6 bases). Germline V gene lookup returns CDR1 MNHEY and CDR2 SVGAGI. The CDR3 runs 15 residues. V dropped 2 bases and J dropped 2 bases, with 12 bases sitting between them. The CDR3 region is CASSYTPGANYGYTF. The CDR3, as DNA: TGTGCCAGCAGTTACACCCCAGGGGCCAACTATGGCTACACCTTC.

CDR3 in DNA: TGTGCCAGCAGCCCTACGAGAAACACCATATATTTT. Its translation: CASSPTRNTIYF. The chain joins TRBV11-2 to TRBJ1-3; D not resolved. The V gene lost 5 bases and the J gene lost 5 bases, with 7 bases spanning the gap. The CDR3 has 12 residues. Per germline, CDR1 SGHAT and CDR2 FQNNGV.

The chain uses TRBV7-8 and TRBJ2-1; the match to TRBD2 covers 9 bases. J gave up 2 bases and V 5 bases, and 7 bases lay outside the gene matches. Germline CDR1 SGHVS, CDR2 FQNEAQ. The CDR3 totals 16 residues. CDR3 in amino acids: CASSPRLADTYNEQFF. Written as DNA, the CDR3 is TGTGCCAGCAGCCCCCGACTAGCGGACACCTACAATGAGCAGTTCTTC.

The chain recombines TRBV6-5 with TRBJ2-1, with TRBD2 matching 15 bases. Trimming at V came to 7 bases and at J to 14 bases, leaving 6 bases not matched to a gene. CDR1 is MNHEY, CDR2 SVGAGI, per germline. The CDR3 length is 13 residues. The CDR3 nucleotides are TGTGCCAGCATCTCCGGGACTAGCGGGGGGAAGTTCTTC. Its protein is CASISGTSGGKFF.

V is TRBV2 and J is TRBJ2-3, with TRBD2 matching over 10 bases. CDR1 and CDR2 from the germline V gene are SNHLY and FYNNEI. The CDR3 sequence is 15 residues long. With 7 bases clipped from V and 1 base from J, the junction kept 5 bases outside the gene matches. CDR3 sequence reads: CASNAGLAGTDTQYF. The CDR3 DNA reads TGTGCCAGCAATGCAGGACTAGCGGGCACAGATACGCAGTATTTT.

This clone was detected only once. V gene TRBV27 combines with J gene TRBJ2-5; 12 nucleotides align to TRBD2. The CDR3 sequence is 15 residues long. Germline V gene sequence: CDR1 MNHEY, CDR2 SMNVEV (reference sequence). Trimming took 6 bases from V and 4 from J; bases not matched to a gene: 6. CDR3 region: CASRLLAGGRETQYF. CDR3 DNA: TGTGCCAGCAGGCTACTAGCGGGAGGTCGAGAGACCCAGTACTTC.

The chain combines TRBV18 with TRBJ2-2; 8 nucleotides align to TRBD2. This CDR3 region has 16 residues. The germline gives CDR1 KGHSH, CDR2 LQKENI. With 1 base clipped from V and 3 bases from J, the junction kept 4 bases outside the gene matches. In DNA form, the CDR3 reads TGTGCCAGCTCACCACGAGCGGGGGCGGACACCGGGGAGCTGTTTTTT. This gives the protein CASSPRAGADTGELFF.

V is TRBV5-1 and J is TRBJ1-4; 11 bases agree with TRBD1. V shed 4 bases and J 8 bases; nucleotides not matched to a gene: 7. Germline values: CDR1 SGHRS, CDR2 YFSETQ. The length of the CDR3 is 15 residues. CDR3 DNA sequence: TGCGCCAGCAGCAAAACCGGGACAGGGGGAGAAAAACTGTTTTTT. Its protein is CASSKTGTGGEKLFF.

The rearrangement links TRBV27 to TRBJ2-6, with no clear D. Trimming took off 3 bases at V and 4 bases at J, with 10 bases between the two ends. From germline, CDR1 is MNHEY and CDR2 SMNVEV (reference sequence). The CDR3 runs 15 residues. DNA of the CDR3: TGTGCCAGCAGTTTCCTCGGTATAGGGGCCAACGTCCTGACTTTC. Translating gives CASSFLGIGANVLTF.

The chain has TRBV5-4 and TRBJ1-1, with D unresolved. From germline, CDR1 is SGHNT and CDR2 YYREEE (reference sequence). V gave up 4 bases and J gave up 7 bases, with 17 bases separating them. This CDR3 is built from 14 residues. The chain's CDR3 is CASSMDSRPGEAFF. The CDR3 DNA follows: TGTGCCAGCAGCATGGATTCCCGCCCGGGTGAAGCTTTCTTT. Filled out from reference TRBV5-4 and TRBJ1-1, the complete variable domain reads ETGVTQSPTHLIKTRGQQVTLRCSSQSGHNTVSWYQQALGQGPQFIFQYYREEENGRGNFPPRFSGLQFPNYSSELNVNALELDDSALYLCASSMDSRPGEAFFGQGTRLTVV.

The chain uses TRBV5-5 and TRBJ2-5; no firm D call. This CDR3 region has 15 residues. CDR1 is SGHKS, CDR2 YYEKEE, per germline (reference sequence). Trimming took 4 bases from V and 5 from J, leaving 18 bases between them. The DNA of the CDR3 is TGTGCCAGCAGCCGCCCTCCCCTAGGCGCGGAGACCCAGTACTTC. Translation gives CASSRPPLGAETQYF.

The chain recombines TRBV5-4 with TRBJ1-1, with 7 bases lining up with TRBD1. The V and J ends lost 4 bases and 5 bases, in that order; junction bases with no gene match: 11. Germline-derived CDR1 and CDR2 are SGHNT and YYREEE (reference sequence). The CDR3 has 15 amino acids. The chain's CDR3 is CASSTPTQGNTEAFF. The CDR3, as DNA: TGTGCCAGCAGCACCCCCACACAGGGGAATACTGAAGCTTTCTTT. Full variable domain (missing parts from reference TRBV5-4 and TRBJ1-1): ETGVTQSPTHLIKTRGQQVTLRCSSQSGHNTVSWYQQALGQGPQFIFQYYREEENGRGNFPPRFSGLQFPNYSSELNVNALELDDSALYLCASSTPTQGNTEAFFGQGTRLTVV.

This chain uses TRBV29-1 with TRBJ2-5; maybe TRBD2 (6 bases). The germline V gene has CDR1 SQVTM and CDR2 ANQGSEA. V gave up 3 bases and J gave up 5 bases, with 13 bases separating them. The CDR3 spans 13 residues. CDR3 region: CSVDRGIRETQYF. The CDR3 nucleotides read TGCAGCGTTGATCGGGGGATCAGGGAGACCCAGTACTTC.

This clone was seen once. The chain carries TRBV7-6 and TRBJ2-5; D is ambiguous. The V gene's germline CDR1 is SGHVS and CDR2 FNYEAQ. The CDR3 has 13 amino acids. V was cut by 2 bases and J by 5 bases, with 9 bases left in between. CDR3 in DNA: TGTGCCAGCAGCTTAACGGTGGGCGAGACCCAGTACTTC. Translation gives CASSLTVGETQYF.

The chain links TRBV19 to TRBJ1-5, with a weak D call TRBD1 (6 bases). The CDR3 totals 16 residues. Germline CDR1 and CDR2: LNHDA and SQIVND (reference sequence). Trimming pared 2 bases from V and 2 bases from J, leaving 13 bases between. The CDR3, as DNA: TGTGCCAGTAGTATAACGGGGGGCAGAGGCAATCAGCCCCAGCATTTT. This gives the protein CASSITGGRGNQPQHF.

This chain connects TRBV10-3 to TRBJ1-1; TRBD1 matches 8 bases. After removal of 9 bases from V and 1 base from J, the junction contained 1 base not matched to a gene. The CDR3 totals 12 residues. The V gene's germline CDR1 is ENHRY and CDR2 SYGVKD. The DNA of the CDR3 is TGTGCCATGACAGGGGAGAACACTGAAGCTTTCTTT. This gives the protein CAMTGENTEAFF.

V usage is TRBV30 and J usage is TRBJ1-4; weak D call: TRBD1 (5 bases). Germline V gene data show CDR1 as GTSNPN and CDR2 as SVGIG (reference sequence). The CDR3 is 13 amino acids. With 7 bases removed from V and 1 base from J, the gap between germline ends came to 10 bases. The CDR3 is CASATETNEKLFF. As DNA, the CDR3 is TGTGCCTCGGCGACAGAAACTAATGAAAAACTGTTTTTT.

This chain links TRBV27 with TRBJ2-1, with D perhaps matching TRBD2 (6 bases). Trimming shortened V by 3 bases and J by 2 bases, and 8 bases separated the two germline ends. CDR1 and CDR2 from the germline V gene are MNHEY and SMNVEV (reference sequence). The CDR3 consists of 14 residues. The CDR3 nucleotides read TGTGCCAGCAGTTTTGCGGGGACCTACAATGAGCAGTTCTTC. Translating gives CASSFAGTYNEQFF.

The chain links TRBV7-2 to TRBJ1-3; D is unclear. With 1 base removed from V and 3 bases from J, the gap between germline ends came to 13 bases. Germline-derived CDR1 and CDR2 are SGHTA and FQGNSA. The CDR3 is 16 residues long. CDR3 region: CASSLDSAADGNTIYF. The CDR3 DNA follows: TGTGCCAGCAGCTTAGATAGTGCGGCAGATGGAAACACCATATATTTT.